This entry lists 31 T cell receptor beta chains sequenced from one sample in a study of somatic mutations in cytotoxic T cells in rheumatoid arthritis. Method: immunoSEQ multiplex PCR; TCRdb's copy keeps in-frame clones and lacks some. Of 35,000 to 40,000 clones in the sample, about 80% are singletons; the top ten hold more than 2.5%. The sample comprised CD8+ T cells sorted from blood. The receptors here all came from a middle-aged man in good health.

The chain links TRBV7-2 to TRBJ2-1; D might be TRBD1 or TRBD2, each matching 5 bases. This CDR3 is built from 15 residues. V shed 5 bases and J shed 5 bases, with 16 bases lying between them. Germline CDR1 is SGHTA and CDR2 is FQGNSA. CDR3 in DNA: TGTGCCAGCAGCCCAAGCAGGGAGAGCCACAATGAGCAGTTCTTC. Its translation is CASSPSRESHNEQFF. Using reference TRBV7-2 and TRBJ2-1 for the parts outside the CDR3, the full variable domain is GAGVSQSPSNKVTEKGKDVELRCDPISGHTALYWYRQSLGQGLEFLIYFQGNSAPDKSGLPSDRFSAERTGGSVSTLTIQRTQQEDSAVYLCASSPSRESHNEQFFGPGTRLTVL.

The chain links TRBV4-3 to TRBJ2-2; TRBD2 aligns across 10 bases. Germline trimming cut 4 bases from V and 3 bases from J; bases unmatched to any gene: 2. The CDR3 spans 15 residues. The germline V gene encodes CDR1 LGHNA and CDR2 YSLEER. CDR3 residues: CASSPGLADTGELFF. In DNA, the CDR3 is TGCGCCAGCAGCCCAGGACTAGCGGACACCGGGGAGCTGTTTTTT.

This chain links TRBV29-1 with TRBJ2-7; D not certain. The V end lost 4 bases, the J end lost 1 base, and 8 bases lay between the germline ends. CDR1 and CDR2 (germline): SQVTM, ANQGSEA. This CDR3 spans 12 amino acids. The CDR3 loop reads CSVGHLSYEQYF. The CDR3, as DNA: TGCAGCGTTGGCCACCTATCCTACGAGCAGTACTTC.

V is TRBV27 and J is TRBJ1-1, with a tentative D call TRBD1 (6 bases). In germline, CDR1 is MNHEY, CDR2 SMNVEV (reference sequence). CDR3 length: 14 amino acids. Trimming shortened V by 6 bases and J by 1 base, and 12 bases separated the two germline ends. CDR3 sequence: CASRYGGPNTEAFF. The CDR3 region has the DNA TGTGCCAGCAGGTATGGGGGGCCGAACACTGAAGCTTTCTTT.

The chain employs TRBV19 and TRBJ2-1; possible D gene TRBD2, 5 bases. The CDR3 covers 14 residues. The V gene's germline CDR1 is LNHDA and CDR2 SQIVND (reference sequence). Trimming took off 7 bases at V and 5 bases at J, with 15 bases between the two ends. CDR3 residues: CASILRGGDNEQFF. CDR3 sequence (DNA): TGTGCCAGTATCCTTAGAGGAGGCGACAATGAGCAGTTCTTC.

The chain has TRBV2 and TRBJ2-6; no firm D call. There are 13 residues in the CDR3. The V gene's germline CDR1 is SNHLY and CDR2 FYNNEI. Trimming shortened V by 3 bases and J by 9 bases, and 9 bases separated the two germline ends. The DNA for the CDR3 is TGTGCCAGCAGTGACGGTAATCTCAACGTCCTGACTTTC. It translates to CASSDGNLNVLTF.

V gene TRBV27 combines with J gene TRBJ1-1, with D uncertain. The V end was cut by 7 bases, the J end by 5 bases, with 14 bases between. CDR3 length: 13 residues. The germline V gene encodes CDR1 MNHEY and CDR2 SMNVEV (reference sequence). The CDR3 region is CASTSDRGTEAFF. In nucleotides, the CDR3 is TGTGCCAGCACCTCGGATAGAGGAACTGAAGCTTTCTTT.

This clone was picked up a small number of times. V gene TRBV4-1 combines with J gene TRBJ1-1; TRBD1 might be the D (5 bases). The CDR3 consists of 15 residues. The germline V and J ends were trimmed by 0 bases and 5 bases, with 13 bases remaining between them. The germline V gene encodes CDR1 MGHRA and CDR2 YSYEKL. CDR3 in DNA: TGCGCCAGCAGCCAAGAGAACGGGGCGCCGACTGAAGCTTTCTTT. Protein: CASSQENGAPTEAFF.

This clone was observed a few times. Its ends do not fully match the called genes, so a read error is possible. V is TRBV7-7 and J is TRBJ1-1; D unclear. Germline V gives CDR1 SSHAT, CDR2 FNYEAQ (reference sequence). The CDR3 covers 14 residues. CDR3 in DNA: TGTGCTAGCAGCCCGGGCCCTGGAGAGGGTGAAGCTTTCTTT. It codes for CASSPGPGEGEAFF.

This chain connects TRBV10-2 to TRBJ2-5; the match to TRBD1 covers 9 bases. The J segment lost 4 bases and the V segment lost 1 base, leaving 4 bases of the junction unmatched. The germline V gene has CDR1 WSHSY and CDR2 SAAADI. This CDR3 region has 15 residues. This chain's CDR3 is CASSEFGQGSETQYF. DNA for the CDR3: TGCGCCAGCAGTGAGTTTGGACAGGGGTCAGAGACCCAGTACTTC.

This clone appeared a few times. The chain uses TRBV19 and TRBJ2-1, with 9 bases identical to TRBD2. The V segment lost 5 bases and the J segment 4 bases; nucleotides outside the gene matches: 6. This CDR3 is 15 amino acids long. CDR1 is LNHDA and CDR2 is SQIVND in the germline V gene (reference sequence). The CDR3 loop reads CASSVSGGGYNEQFF. DNA for the CDR3: TGTGCCAGTAGTGTTAGCGGGGGTGGGTACAATGAGCAGTTCTTC.

The V gene is TRBV7-6, the J gene TRBJ1-2; no definite D call. This CDR3 has 14 residues. Per germline, CDR1 SGHVS and CDR2 FNYEAQ. V lost 6 bases, J lost 4 bases, and 15 bases lay in between. The CDR3 sequence: CASSMDLGIYGYTF. The CDR3, as DNA: TGTGCCAGCAGTATGGACTTGGGGATCTATGGCTACACCTTC.

The rearrangement links TRBV6-5 to TRBJ2-7; no firm D call. V gave up 8 bases and J gave up 7 bases, with 12 bases separating them. Germline CDR1 and CDR2: MNHEY and SVGAGI. This CDR3 comprises 11 residues. The CDR3 sequence is CASVSGREQYF. CDR3 DNA: TGTGCCAGCGTTTCGGGTAGGGAGCAGTACTTC.

V and J are TRBV28 and TRBJ2-5; 12 bases are a match to TRBD2. V gave up 2 bases and J gave up 5 bases; unmatched junction bases: 6. The CDR3 sequence is 16 residues long. Germline V gene lookup returns CDR1 MDHEN and CDR2 SYDVKM. This CDR3 is CASSLGGLAGSETQYF. The CDR3, as DNA: TGTGCCAGCAGTTTAGGGGGACTAGCGGGTTCTGAGACCCAGTACTTC.

This clone came up a few times. This sequence joins TRBV20-1 and TRBJ2-7; D is unresolved. From germline, CDR1 is DFQATT and CDR2 SNEGSKA (reference sequence). Deletions cut 6 bases from V and 3 bases from J, with 9 bases between. The CDR3 consists of 11 residues. This CDR3 reads CSARTIYEQYF. The CDR3 DNA is TGCAGTGCCAGGACCATCTACGAGCAGTACTTC.

CDR3 amino acids: CASSYSAASYEQYF. The CDR3 region has the DNA TGTGCCAGCAGTTACTCGGCAGCCTCCTACGAGCAGTACTTC. The V gene is TRBV6-5, the J gene TRBJ2-7; no reliable D call. There are 14 residues in the CDR3. V lost 0 bases, J lost 0 bases, and 6 bases lay in between. CDR1 and CDR2 (germline): MNHEY, SVGAGI.

The V call is TRBV11-3, the J call TRBJ2-1; 9 nucleotides agree with TRBD2. The germline CDR1 and CDR2 sequences are SGHNT and YENEEA. CDR3 length: 16 amino acids. The J segment lost 9 bases and the V segment lost 2 bases, leaving 11 bases of the junction unmatched. The CDR3 protein is CASSLRISGSPGEQFF. The CDR3 coding sequence is TGTGCCAGCAGCTTAAGAATTAGCGGGAGCCCGGGTGAGCAGTTCTTC.

This chain joins TRBV6-4 and TRBJ1-1; D perhaps matches TRBD1 (6 bases). Germline lookup yields CDR1 MRHNA and CDR2 SNTAGT. This CDR3 is built from 14 residues. V was shortened by 2 bases and J by 1 base, with 8 bases between the two germline ends. CDR3 DNA sequence: TGTGCCAGCAGTGACAGGGGGGAGAACACTGAAGCTTTCTTT. This sequence encodes CASSDRGENTEAFF.

This clone was seen only once. The CDR3 DNA reads as TGTGCCAGCAGCGCCGGGACAGGGACCTACGAGCAGTACTTC. Translating gives CASSAGTGTYEQYF. V usage is TRBV9 and J usage is TRBJ2-7; 9 bases align to TRBD1. Germline V lookup: CDR1 SGDLS, CDR2 YYNGEE. This CDR3 comprises 14 residues. V lost 3 bases and J lost 2; bases outside the gene matches: 3.

This sequence joins TRBV2 and TRBJ2-7, with 16 positions matching TRBD2. J gave up 2 bases and V 10 bases, and 11 bases lay outside the gene matches. The length of the CDR3 is 17 residues. Germline-derived CDR1 and CDR2 are SNHLY and FYNNEI. The CDR3 here is CATDAGTSGRGPYEQYF. The CDR3 nucleotides are TGTGCCACCGACGCCGGGACTAGCGGGAGGGGCCCCTACGAGCAGTACTTC.

The rearrangement links TRBV4-1 to TRBJ2-7; 9 positions match TRBD1. Losses at the gene ends were 1 base for V and 3 bases for J; bases not matched to a gene: 1. This CDR3 spans 14 amino acids. Germline V gene data show CDR1 as MGHRA and CDR2 as YSYEKL. The DNA of the CDR3 is TGCGCCAGCAGCCAAGGGACAGGGGACTACGAGCAGTACTTC. Amino acids: CASSQGTGDYEQYF.

The J gene is TRBJ2-1, the V gene TRBV6-4; TRBD2 matches 9 bases. There are 16 residues in the CDR3. V lost 2 bases, J lost 3 bases, and 5 bases stayed unmatched. Germline values: CDR1 MRHNA, CDR2 SNTAGT. The CDR3 region is CASSDGREGDYNEQFF. Here the CDR3 DNA reads TGTGCCAGCAGTGACGGGCGGGAGGGTGACTACAATGAGCAGTTCTTC.

This clone has a single count. The gene calls are TRBV30 and TRBJ2-7, with D possibly TRBD2 on 6 matching bases. Trimming left V 4 bases short and J 3 bases short, with 16 bases between. Germline V gives CDR1 GTSNPN, CDR2 SVGIG (reference sequence). This CDR3 region has 14 residues. The CDR3: CAWTEEGLNYEQYF. The CDR3 DNA reads as TGTGCCTGGACGGAAGAAGGACTAAACTACGAGCAGTACTTC.

This chain connects TRBV5-4 to TRBJ1-1; D is unclear. The CDR3 totals 13 residues. Per the germline V gene, CDR1 is SGHNT and CDR2 is YYREEE (reference sequence). Trimming stripped 1 base from V and 2 bases from J, with 6 bases between. The CDR3 protein is CASSLISNTEAFF. For the CDR3, the DNA is TGTGCCAGCAGCTTGATCAGTAACACTGAAGCTTTCTTT.

This chain uses TRBV27 with TRBJ2-6; no clear D. The CDR3 is 16 amino acids. Germline CDR1 is MNHEY and CDR2 is SMNVEV (reference sequence). Trimming took off 5 bases at V and 0 bases at J, with 11 bases between the two ends. Here the CDR3 DNA reads TGTGCCAGCAGTGCCATAACGGGCTCTGGGGCCAACGTCCTGACTTTC. Translating it yields CASSAITGSGANVLTF.

On this clone: At the DNA level, this CDR3 is encoded by other sequences in the same sample as well. This chain joins TRBV9 and TRBJ2-1; D not resolved. Per the germline V gene, CDR1 is SGDLS and CDR2 is YYNGEE. This CDR3 region has 16 residues. Between the trimmed V and J ends, which lost 0 bases and 0 bases, there was a span of 10 bases. The CDR3 sequence is CASSVGGTPSYNEQFF. The DNA of the CDR3 is TGTGCCAGCAGCGTAGGGGGAACCCCCTCCTACAATGAGCAGTTCTTC.

The chain recombines TRBV19 with TRBJ1-1; 7 positions match TRBD1. Germline lookup yields CDR1 LNHDA and CDR2 SQIVND (reference sequence). This CDR3 comprises 15 residues. V dropped 5 bases and J dropped 2; count of bases not matched to a gene: 8. The CDR3 bases are TGTGCCAGTAGTGCCCGACAGGGCGGCAACACTGAAGCTTTCTTT. As protein: CASSARQGGNTEAFF.

This chain links TRBV7-9 with TRBJ2-1; 9 bases are shared with TRBD2. Germline V gene lookup returns CDR1 SEHNR and CDR2 FQNEAQ (reference sequence). V shed 6 bases and J 10 bases; nucleotides not matched to a gene: 13. This CDR3 has 15 amino acids. The CDR3 sequence: CASSTEGGRGGEQFF. Here the CDR3 DNA reads TGTGCCAGCAGTACTGAGGGCGGGAGGGGTGGGGAGCAGTTCTTC.

The chain has TRBV27 and TRBJ2-7; 8 bases map to TRBD2. The V and J ends lost 2 bases and 6 bases, in that order; junction bases with no gene match: 9. The CDR3 has 15 amino acids. Germline CDR1 MNHEY, CDR2 SMNVEV (reference sequence). The CDR3 DNA follows: TGTGCCAGCAGTTTAATTAGTGCGGGAGGTGGCGAGCAGTACTTC. This gives the protein CASSLISAGGGEQYF.

The sample holds a few counts of this clone. CDR3 sequence reads: CASSLPGQGTNGYTF. Here the CDR3 DNA reads TGTGCCAGCTCCCTACCGGGACAGGGAACCAACGGCTACACCTTC. The gene calls are TRBV7-2 and TRBJ1-2; TRBD1 agrees at 9 bases. V lost 8 bases, J lost 8 bases, and 15 bases stayed unmatched. Germline-derived CDR1 and CDR2 are SGHTA and FQGNSA. The CDR3 has 15 residues.

The chain joins TRBV28 to TRBJ1-1; no definite D call. V dropped 7 bases and J dropped 4 bases, with 13 bases sitting between them. This CDR3 contains 13 residues. From germline, CDR1 is MDHEN and CDR2 SYDVKM. CDR3 in DNA: TGTGCCAGCAAAACTTATGAGGGCACTGAAGCTTTCTTT. Its protein is CASKTYEGTEAFF.